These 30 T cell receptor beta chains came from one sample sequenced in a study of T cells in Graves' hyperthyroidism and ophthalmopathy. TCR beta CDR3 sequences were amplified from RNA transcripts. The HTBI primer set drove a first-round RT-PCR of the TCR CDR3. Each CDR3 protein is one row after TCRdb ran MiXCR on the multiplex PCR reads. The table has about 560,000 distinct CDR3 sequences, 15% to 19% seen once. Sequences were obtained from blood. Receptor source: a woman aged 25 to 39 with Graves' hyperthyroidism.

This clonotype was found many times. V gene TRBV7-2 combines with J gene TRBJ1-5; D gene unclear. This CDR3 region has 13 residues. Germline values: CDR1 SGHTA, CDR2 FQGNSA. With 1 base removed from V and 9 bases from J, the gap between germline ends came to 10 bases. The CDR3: CASSLVRPGPQHF. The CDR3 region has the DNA TGTGCCAGCAGCTTAGTCAGACCGGGGCCCCAGCATTTT.

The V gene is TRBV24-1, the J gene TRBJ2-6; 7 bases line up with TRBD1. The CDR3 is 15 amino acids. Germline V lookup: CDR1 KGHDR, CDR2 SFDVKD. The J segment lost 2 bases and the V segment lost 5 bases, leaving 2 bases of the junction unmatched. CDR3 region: CATSATGAGANVLTF. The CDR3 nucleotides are TGTGCCACCAGTGCCACAGGGGCTGGGGCCAACGTCCTGACTTTC.

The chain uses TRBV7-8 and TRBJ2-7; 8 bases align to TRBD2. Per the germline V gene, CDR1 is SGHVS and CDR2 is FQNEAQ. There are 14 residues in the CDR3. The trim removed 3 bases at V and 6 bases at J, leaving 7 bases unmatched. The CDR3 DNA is TGTGCCAGCAGCTTCTCAGCGGGAGTCCCCGAGCAGTACTTC. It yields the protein CASSFSAGVPEQYF. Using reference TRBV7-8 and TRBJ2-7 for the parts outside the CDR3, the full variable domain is GAGVSQSPRYKVAKRGQDVALRCDPISGHVSLFWYQQALGQGPEFLTYFQNEAQLDKSGLPSDRFFAERPEGSVSTLKIQRTQQEDSAVYLCASSFSAGVPEQYFGPGTRLTVT.

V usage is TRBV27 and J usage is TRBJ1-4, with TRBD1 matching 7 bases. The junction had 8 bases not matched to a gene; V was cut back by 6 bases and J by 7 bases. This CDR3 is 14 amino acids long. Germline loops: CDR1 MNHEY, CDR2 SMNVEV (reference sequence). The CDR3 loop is CASRRGQTTEKLFF. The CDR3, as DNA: TGTGCCAGCAGACGGGGACAGACCACTGAAAAACTGTTTTTT.

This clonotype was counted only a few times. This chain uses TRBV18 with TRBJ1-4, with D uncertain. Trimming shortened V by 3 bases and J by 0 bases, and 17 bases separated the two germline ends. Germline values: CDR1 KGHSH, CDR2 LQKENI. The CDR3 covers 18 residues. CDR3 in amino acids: CASSPSGQSIATNEKLFF. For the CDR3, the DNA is TGTGCCAGCTCACCGTCAGGCCAAAGTATAGCAACTAATGAAAAACTGTTTTTT. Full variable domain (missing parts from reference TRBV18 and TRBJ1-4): NAGVMQNPRHLVRRRGQEARLRCSPMKGHSHVYWYRQLPEEGLKFMVYLQKENIIDESGMPKERFSAEFPKEGPSILRIQQVVRGDSAAYFCASSPSGQSIATNEKLFFGSGTQLSVL.

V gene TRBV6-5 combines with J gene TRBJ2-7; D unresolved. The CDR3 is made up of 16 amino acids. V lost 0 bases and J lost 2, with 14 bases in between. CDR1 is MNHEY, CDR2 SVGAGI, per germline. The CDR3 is CASSYSIIGGAYEQYF. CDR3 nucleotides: TGTGCCAGCAGTTACTCGATAATTGGCGGTGCCTACGAGCAGTACTTC.

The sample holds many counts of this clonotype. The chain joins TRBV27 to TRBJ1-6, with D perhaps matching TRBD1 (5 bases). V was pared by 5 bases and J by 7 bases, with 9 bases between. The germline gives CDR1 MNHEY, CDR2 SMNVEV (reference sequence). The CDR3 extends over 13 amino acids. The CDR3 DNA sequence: TGTGCCAGCAGTGGGGACGAAAATTCACCCCTCCACTTT. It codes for CASSGDENSPLHF.

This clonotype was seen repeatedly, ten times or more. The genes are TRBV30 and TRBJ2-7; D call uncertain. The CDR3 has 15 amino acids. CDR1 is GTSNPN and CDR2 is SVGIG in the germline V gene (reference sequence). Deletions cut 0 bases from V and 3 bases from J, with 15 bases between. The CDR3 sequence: CAWSVHIGRNYEQYF. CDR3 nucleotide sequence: TGTGCCTGGAGTGTCCATATCGGCAGGAACTACGAGCAGTACTTC. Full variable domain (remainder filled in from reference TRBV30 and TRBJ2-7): SQTIHQWPATLVQPVGSPLSLECTVEGTSNPNLYWYRQAAGRGLQLLFYSVGIGQISSEVPQNLSASRPQDRQFILSSKKLLLSDSGFYLCAWSVHIGRNYEQYFGPGTRLTVT.

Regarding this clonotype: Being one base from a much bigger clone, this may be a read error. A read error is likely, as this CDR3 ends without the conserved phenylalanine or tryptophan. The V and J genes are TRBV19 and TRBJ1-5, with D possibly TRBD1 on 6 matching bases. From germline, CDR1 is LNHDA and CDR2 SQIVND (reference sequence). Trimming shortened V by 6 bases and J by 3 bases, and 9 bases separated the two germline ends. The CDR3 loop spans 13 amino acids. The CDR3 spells CASSQGPNQPQHL. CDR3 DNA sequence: TGTGCCAGTAGCCAGGGGCCCAATCAGCCCCAGCATCTT.

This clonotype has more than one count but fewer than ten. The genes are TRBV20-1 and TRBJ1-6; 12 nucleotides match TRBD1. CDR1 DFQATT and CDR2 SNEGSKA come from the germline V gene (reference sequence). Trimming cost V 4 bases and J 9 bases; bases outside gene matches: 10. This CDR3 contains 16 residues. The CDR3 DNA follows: TGCAGTGCTACCTCCGGGACAGGGGGCGCATTTTCACCCCTCCACTTT. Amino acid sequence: CSATSGTGGAFSPLHF.

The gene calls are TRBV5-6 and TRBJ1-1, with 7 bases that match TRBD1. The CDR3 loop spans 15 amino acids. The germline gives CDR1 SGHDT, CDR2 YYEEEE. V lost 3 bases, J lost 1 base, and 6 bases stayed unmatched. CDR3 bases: TGTGCCAGCAGCTCGGGACAGCGGGGGAACACTGAAGCTTTCTTT. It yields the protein CASSSGQRGNTEAFF. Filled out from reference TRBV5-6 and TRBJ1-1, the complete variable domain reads DAGVTQSPTHLIKTRGQQVTLRCSPKSGHDTVSWYQQALGQGPQFIFQYYEEEERQRGNFPDRFSGHQFPNYSSELNVNALLLGDSALYLCASSSGQRGNTEAFFGQGTRLTVV.

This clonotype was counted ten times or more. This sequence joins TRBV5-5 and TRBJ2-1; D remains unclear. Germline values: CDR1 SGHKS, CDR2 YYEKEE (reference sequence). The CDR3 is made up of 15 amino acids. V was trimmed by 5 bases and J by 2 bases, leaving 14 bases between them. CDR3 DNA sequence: TGTGCCAGCAGGCCCGGCCGGGTCACCTACAATGAGCAGTTCTTC. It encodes CASRPGRVTYNEQFF.

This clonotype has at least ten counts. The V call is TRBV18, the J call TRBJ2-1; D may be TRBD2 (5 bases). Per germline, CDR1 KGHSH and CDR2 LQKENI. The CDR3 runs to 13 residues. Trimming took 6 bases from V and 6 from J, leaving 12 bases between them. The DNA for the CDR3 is TGTGCCAGCTCGAGCGGTCGAAGCAATGAGCAGTTCTTC. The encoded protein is CASSSGRSNEQFF.

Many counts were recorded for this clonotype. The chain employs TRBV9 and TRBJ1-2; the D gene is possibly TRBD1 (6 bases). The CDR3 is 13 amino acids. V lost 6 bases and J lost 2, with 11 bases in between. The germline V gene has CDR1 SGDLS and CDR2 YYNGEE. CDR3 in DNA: TGTGCCAGCACCAACAGGGAGAACTATGGCTACACCTTC. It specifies CASTNRENYGYTF. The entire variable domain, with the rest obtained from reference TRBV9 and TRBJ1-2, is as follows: DSGVTQTPKHLITATGQRVTLRCSPRSGDLSVYWYQQSLDQGLQFLIQYYNGEERAKGNILERFSAQQFPDLHSELNLSSLELGDSALYFCASTNRENYGYTFGSGTRLTVV.

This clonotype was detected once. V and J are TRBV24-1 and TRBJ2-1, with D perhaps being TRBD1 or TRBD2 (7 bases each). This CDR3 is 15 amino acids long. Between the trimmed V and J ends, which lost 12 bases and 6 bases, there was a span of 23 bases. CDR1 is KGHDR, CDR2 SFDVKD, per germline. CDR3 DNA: TGTGCCGCGCCGCAGGGGGGGACCACCGGCAATGAGCAGTTCTTC. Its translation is CAAPQGGTTGNEQFF.

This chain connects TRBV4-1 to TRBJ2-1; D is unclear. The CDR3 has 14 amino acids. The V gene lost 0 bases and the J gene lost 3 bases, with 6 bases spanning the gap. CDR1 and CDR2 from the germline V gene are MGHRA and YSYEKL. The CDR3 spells CASSQDGDYNEQFF. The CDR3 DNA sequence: TGCGCCAGCAGCCAAGATGGGGACTACAATGAGCAGTTCTTC.

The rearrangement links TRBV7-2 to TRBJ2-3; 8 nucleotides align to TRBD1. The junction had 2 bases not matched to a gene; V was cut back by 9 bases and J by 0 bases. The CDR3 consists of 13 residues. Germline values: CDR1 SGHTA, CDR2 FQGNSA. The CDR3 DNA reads TGTGCCAGTCGGGACAGGAGCACAGATACGCAGTATTTT. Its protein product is CASRDRSTDTQYF. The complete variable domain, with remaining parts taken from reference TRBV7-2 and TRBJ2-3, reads GAGVSQSPSNKVTEKGKDVELRCDPISGHTALYWYRQSLGQGLEFLIYFQGNSAPDKSGLPSDRFSAERTGGSVSTLTIQRTQQEDSAVYLCASRDRSTDTQYFGPGTRLTVL.

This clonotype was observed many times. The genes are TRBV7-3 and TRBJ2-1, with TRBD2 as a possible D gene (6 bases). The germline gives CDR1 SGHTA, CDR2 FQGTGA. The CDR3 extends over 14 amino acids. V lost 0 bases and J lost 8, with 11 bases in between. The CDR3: CASSLTPGADEQFF. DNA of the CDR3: TGTGCCAGCAGCTTAACGCCGGGAGCCGATGAGCAGTTCTTC.

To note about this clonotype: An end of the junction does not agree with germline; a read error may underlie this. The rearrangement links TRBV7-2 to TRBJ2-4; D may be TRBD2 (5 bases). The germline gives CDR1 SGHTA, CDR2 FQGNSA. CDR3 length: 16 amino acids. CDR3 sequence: CASSLEGSLAKNIQHF. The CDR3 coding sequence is TGTGCCAGCAGCTTAGAAGGGAGTCTGGCCAAAAACATTCAGCACTTC.

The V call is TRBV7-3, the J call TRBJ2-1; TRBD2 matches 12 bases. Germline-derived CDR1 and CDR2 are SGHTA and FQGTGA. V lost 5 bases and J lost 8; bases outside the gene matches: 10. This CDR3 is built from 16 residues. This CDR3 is CASSEGLAGTLDEQFF. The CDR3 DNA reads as TGTGCCAGCAGCGAAGGACTAGCGGGAACCCTGGATGAGCAGTTCTTC.

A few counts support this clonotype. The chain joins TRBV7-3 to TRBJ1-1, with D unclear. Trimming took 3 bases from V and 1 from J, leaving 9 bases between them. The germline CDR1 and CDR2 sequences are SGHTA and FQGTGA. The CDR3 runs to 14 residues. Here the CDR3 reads CASSLQPGNTEAFF. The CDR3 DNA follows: TGTGCCAGCAGCTTGCAACCCGGGAACACTGAAGCTTTCTTT.

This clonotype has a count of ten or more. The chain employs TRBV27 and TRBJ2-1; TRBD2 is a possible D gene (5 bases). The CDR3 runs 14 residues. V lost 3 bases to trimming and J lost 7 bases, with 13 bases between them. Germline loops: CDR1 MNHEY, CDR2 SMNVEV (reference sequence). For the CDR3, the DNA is TGTGCCAGCAGTTTTTTCTCTAGGAGGAATGAGCAGTTCTTC. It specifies CASSFFSRRNEQFF.

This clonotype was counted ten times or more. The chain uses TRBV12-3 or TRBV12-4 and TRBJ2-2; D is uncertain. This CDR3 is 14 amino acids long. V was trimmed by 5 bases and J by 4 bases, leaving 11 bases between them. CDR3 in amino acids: CASSPPDPTGELFF. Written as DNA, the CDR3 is TGTGCCAGCAGTCCCCCGGACCCCACCGGGGAGCTGTTTTTT.

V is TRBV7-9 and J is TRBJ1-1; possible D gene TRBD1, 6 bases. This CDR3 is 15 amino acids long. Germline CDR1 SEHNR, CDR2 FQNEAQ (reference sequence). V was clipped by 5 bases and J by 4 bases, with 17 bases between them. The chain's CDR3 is CASSTNRVAGTEAFF. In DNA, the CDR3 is TGTGCCAGCAGCACGAACAGGGTAGCGGGCACTGAAGCTTTCTTT.

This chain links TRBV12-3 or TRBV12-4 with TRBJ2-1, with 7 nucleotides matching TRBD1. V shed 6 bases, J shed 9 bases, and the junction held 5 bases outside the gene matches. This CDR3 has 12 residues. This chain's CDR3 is CASSQQGSEQFF. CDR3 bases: TGTGCCAGCAGCCAACAGGGGAGTGAGCAGTTCTTC.

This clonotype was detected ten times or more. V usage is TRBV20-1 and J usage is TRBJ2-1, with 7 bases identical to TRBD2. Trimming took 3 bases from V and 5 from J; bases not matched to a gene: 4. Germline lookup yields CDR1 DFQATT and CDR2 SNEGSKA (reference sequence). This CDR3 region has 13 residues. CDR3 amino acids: CSASWDYDNEQFF. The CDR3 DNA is TGCAGTGCTAGTTGGGACTACGACAATGAGCAGTTCTTC.

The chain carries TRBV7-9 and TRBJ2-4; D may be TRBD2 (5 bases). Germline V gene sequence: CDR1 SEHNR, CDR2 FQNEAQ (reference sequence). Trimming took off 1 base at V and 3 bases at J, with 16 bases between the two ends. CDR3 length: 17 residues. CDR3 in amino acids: CASSLDKGDGDKNIQYF. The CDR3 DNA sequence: TGTGCCAGCAGCTTAGATAAGGGCGACGGGGACAAAAACATTCAGTACTTC.

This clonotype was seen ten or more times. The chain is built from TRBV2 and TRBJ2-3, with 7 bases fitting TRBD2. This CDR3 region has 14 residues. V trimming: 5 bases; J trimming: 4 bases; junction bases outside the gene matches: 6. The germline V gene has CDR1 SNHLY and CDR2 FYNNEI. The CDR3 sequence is CASSSERESDTQYF. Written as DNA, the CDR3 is TGTGCCAGCAGTTCCGAGCGGGAATCAGATACGCAGTATTTT.

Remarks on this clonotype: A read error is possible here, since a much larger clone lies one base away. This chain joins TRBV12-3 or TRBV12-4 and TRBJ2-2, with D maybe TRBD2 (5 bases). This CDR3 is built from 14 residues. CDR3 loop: CASRRTSGTWELFF. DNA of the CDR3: TGTGCCAGCAGGCGGACTTCGGGCACCTGGGAGCTGTTTTTT.

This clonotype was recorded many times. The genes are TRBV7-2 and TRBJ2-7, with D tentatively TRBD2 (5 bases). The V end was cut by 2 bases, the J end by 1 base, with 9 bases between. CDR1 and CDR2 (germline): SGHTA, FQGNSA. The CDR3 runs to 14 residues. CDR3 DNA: TGTGCCAGCAGCTTAAGGACTGCGTCCTACGAGCAGTACTTC. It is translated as CASSLRTASYEQYF.